These 18 T cell receptor beta chains were sequenced from one sample in a study of technical replicates of blood from a few donors (dated by TCRdb to the late 2010s). Receptor libraries were prepared by the immunoSEQ multiplex PCR assay. The table comes from immuneACCESS by way of TCRdb, which keeps in-frame sequences with V and J called. Part of the clones is missing from these tables; in studies checked, under half for an unresolved V gene and the rest for unknown reasons. In all, the sample holds approximately 95,000 clones, and roughly 95% of those were seen once. 0.34% of the sample lies in the top ten. Sequenced input: T cells isolated from PBMCs. These receptors were obtained from a human donor in good health.

This clone showed up just once. The gene calls are TRBV4-1 and TRBJ1-3; 7 bases align to TRBD1. The CDR3 contains 17 residues. The germline gives CDR1 MGHRA, CDR2 YSYEKL. Germline trimming cut 0 bases from V and 2 bases from J; bases unmatched to any gene: 7. In nucleotides, the CDR3 is TGCGCCAGCAGCCAAGAATCCCCTACAGGGGCTGGAAACACCATATATTTT. It specifies CASSQESPTGAGNTIYF.

The chain links TRBV5-1 to TRBJ2-3; D gene ambiguous. The germline V gene encodes CDR1 SGHRS and CDR2 YFSETQ. The V end was cut by 4 bases, the J end by 6 bases, with 12 bases between. The CDR3 extends over 13 amino acids. The CDR3 protein is CASSPRIPDTQYF. CDR3 in DNA: TGCGCCAGCAGCCCTAGGATCCCGGATACGCAGTATTTT.

This chain links TRBV23-1 with TRBJ2-3; 7 bases map to TRBD1. TRBV23-1 falls under the ORF class, with uncertain function. The CDR3 is 15 residues long. V lost 6 bases to trimming and J lost 2 bases; unmatched junction nucleotides: 8. The CDR3 DNA follows: TGCGCCAGCAGCCCTCGGGACAGAGACACAGATACGCAGTATTTT. Translating gives CASSPRDRDTDTQYF.

This sequence joins TRBV6-1 and TRBJ2-1, with 9 bases lining up with TRBD2. CDR1 is MNHNS and CDR2 is SASEGT in the germline V gene. The V segment lost 6 bases and the J segment 4 bases; nucleotides outside the gene matches: 4. CDR3 length: 14 residues. The CDR3 reads CASSLAGRYNEQFF. CDR3 DNA sequence: TGTGCCAGCAGCCTAGCGGGAAGGTACAATGAGCAGTTCTTC.

Here the CDR3 DNA reads TGTGCCAGCAGCCAAGAGGTTATCGGGGGACTAGCGGGAGAGACCGGGGAGCTGTTTTTT. Protein sequence: CASSQEVIGGLAGETGELFF. V and J are TRBV4-2 and TRBJ2-2; 14 bases are a match to TRBD2. Per the germline V gene, CDR1 is LGHNA and CDR2 is YNFKEQ. The V gene end was trimmed by 0 bases and the J gene end by 5 bases; junction bases not matched to a gene: 11. CDR3 length: 20 amino acids.

This clone was seen just once. The chain is built from TRBV18 and TRBJ2-4; 9 nucleotides match TRBD1. CDR3 length: 14 amino acids. V trimming: 3 bases; J trimming: 4 bases; junction bases outside the gene matches: 1. Germline V gives CDR1 KGHSH, CDR2 LQKENI. The DNA for the CDR3 is TGTGCCAGCTCACCTGGGACAGGGAAAAACATTCAGTACTTC. It codes for CASSPGTGKNIQYF.

The chain carries TRBV9 and TRBJ1-1; D not certain. CDR1 is SGDLS and CDR2 is YYNGEE in the germline V gene. Trimming took off 1 base at V and 3 bases at J, with 4 bases between the two ends. The CDR3 consists of 12 residues. This chain's CDR3 is CASSVRDTEAFF. The CDR3 nucleotides read TGTGCCAGCAGCGTACGGGACACTGAAGCTTTCTTT. The full variable domain, with the rest looked up from reference TRBV9 and TRBJ1-1, is DSGVTQTPKHLITATGQRVTLRCSPRSGDLSVYWYQQSLDQGLQFLIQYYNGEERAKGNILERFSAQQFPDLHSELNLSSLELGDSALYFCASSVRDTEAFFGQGTRLTVV.

This chain connects TRBV6-6 to TRBJ1-1; 7 bases agree with TRBD1. The CDR3 has 13 amino acids. With V trimmed by 5 bases and J by 8 bases, 8 bases remained unmatched. Germline V gene sequence: CDR1 MNHNY, CDR2 SVGAGI (reference sequence). CDR3 loop: CASSLGQLFEAFF. The DNA of the CDR3 is TGTGCCAGCAGTCTGGGACAGCTATTCGAAGCTTTCTTT.

The chain uses TRBV29-1 and TRBJ2-2; D is uncertain. V was pared by 3 bases and J by 0 bases, with 2 bases between. The CDR3 loop spans 12 amino acids. Germline V gene sequence: CDR1 SQVTM, CDR2 ANQGSEA. The CDR3 nucleotides are TGCAGCGTTGACACGAACACCGGGGAGCTGTTTTTT. Its translation: CSVDTNTGELFF.

The J gene is TRBJ1-2, the V gene TRBV29-1; possible D gene TRBD1, 5 bases. The CDR3 loop spans 12 amino acids. The germline V and J ends were trimmed by 4 bases and 5 bases, with 11 bases remaining between them. Germline lookup yields CDR1 SQVTM and CDR2 ANQGSEA. The CDR3 DNA reads TGCAGCGTTGGGGAGGGGTTATATGGCTACACCTTC. Encoded protein: CSVGEGLYGYTF. The full variable domain, with the rest looked up from reference TRBV29-1 and TRBJ1-2, is SAVISQKPSRDICQRGTSLTIQCQVDSQVTMMFWYRQQPGQSLTLIATANQGSEATYESGFVIDKFPISRPNLTFSTLTVSNMSPEDSSIYLCSVGEGLYGYTFGSGTRLTVV.

This rearrangement joins TRBV2 to TRBJ1-1, with 7 nucleotides matching TRBD1. V gave up 6 bases and J gave up 1 base; unmatched junction bases: 5. This CDR3 has 14 residues. Germline loops: CDR1 SNHLY, CDR2 FYNNEI. Here the CDR3 reads CASSQRTGNTEAFF. CDR3 nucleotide sequence: TGTGCCAGCAGCCAACGGACAGGGAACACTGAAGCTTTCTTT.

This chain uses TRBV27 with TRBJ1-1, with TRBD1 as a possible D gene (5 bases). V lost 6 bases and J 8 bases, leaving 16 bases between the germline ends. This CDR3 has 13 amino acids. CDR1 is MNHEY, CDR2 SMNVEV, per germline (reference sequence). DNA of the CDR3: TGTGCCAGCAGCCTCCGACGGGGGGGAGAAGCTTTCTTT. Protein product: CASSLRRGGEAFF.

This chain connects TRBV6-1 to TRBJ2-1, with 14 nucleotides matching TRBD2. V was pared by 7 bases and J by 8 bases, with 7 bases of the junction left unmatched. Germline CDR1 MNHNS, CDR2 SASEGT. The CDR3 is made up of 15 amino acids. CDR3 DNA: TGTGCCAGCAACGGACTAGCGGGAGGAATGTATGAGCAGTTCTTC. Translated, it gives CASNGLAGGMYEQFF.

This chain links TRBV5-4 with TRBJ1-1; D remains ambiguous. V lost 0 bases to trimming and J lost 0 bases, with 6 bases between them. Germline V gene data show CDR1 as SGHNT and CDR2 as YYREEE (reference sequence). The CDR3 runs 14 residues. CDR3 region: CASSLGGMNTEAFF. CDR3 DNA sequence: TGTGCCAGCAGCTTGGGAGGGATGAACACTGAAGCTTTCTTT.

V gene TRBV5-1 combines with J gene TRBJ2-3, with 13 bases identical to TRBD2. The V gene end was trimmed by 6 bases and the J gene end by 0 bases; junction bases not matched to a gene: 10. CDR1 is SGHRS and CDR2 is YFSETQ in the germline V gene. The CDR3 is 18 amino acids. CDR3 in DNA: TGCGCCAGCATGGTAGGACTAGCGGGAGTCCCCAGCACAGATACGCAGTATTTT. Residues: CASMVGLAGVPSTDTQYF. Full variable domain (remainder filled in from reference TRBV5-1 and TRBJ2-3): KAGVTQTPRYLIKTRGQQVTLSCSPISGHRSVSWYQQTPGQGLQFLFEYFSETQRNKGNFPGRFSGRQFSNSRSEMNVSTLELGDSALYLCASMVGLAGVPSTDTQYFGPGTRLTVL.

The gene calls are TRBV6-1 and TRBJ2-3; TRBD2 might be the D (7 bases). The V gene lost 4 bases and the J gene lost 6 bases, with 20 bases spanning the gap. Germline-derived CDR1 and CDR2 are MNHNS and SASEGT. The CDR3 contains 16 residues. CDR3 nucleotides: TGTGCCAGCAGTGTTTTGGGGGGGCGGTCCGGGGATACGCAGTATTTT. This gives the protein CASSVLGGRSGDTQYF.

The chain employs TRBV7-3 and TRBJ2-1; TRBD1 agrees at 8 bases. Germline trimming cut 0 bases from V and 7 bases from J; bases unmatched to any gene: 8. The CDR3 length is 16 residues. Germline V gene sequence: CDR1 SGHTA, CDR2 FQGTGA. CDR3 nucleotides: TGTGCCAGCAGCTTAACCCCCGGGACAGGCTTTAATGAGCAGTTCTTC. It yields the protein CASSLTPGTGFNEQFF.

This rearrangement joins TRBV19 to TRBJ2-3, with D perhaps matching TRBD2 (5 bases). This CDR3 has 14 amino acids. V was pared by 7 bases and J by 1 base, with 12 bases between. Germline V gene lookup returns CDR1 LNHDA and CDR2 SQIVND (reference sequence). CDR3 in DNA: TGTGCCAGTACAGAGGGAGATGGCACAGATACGCAGTATTTT. This gives the protein CASTEGDGTDTQYF.